This T cell receptor (beta chain) comes out of a study of control samples from healthy donors and cancer patients. TCRdb's copy holds only in-frame clones and misses some; the assay was immunoSEQ multiplex PCR. The sample lists 250,000 to 300,000 clones; almost 85% were seen once. Trimming removed 0 bases at V and 1 base at J, with 3 bases between. Looked up from germline, CDR1 is SGHNT and CDR2 is YENEEA. The CDR3 loop spans 13 amino acids. V is TRBV11-3 and J is TRBJ2-5; unclear D gene. The sample taken for sequencing was PBMCs. This clonotype was obtained from an older woman with lung cancer. The CDR3 reads CASSLDSQETQYF. In DNA form, the CDR3 reads TGTGCCAGCAGCTTAGACAGCCAAGAGACCCAGTACTTC. Based on the CDR3 plus reference TRBV11-3 and TRBJ2-5, the full variable domain is EAGVVQSPRYKIIEKKQPVAFWCNPISGHNTLYWYLQNLGQGPELLIRYENEEAVDDSQLPKDRFSAERLKGVDSTLKIQPAELGDSAVYLCASSLDSQETQYFGPGTRLLVL.